These 21 T cell receptor beta chains originate from one sample sequenced in a study of blood T cell repertoires in COVID-19. Sequencing was performed with immunoSEQ multiplex PCR; in TCRdb, only in-frame clones are kept and a portion is missing. The sample lists over 85,000 clones, over 85% seen once, with roughly 4.2% in the top ten. Sequenced: peripheral blood. These receptors originate from a human donor with COVID-19, enrolled during active disease. The donor label of this sample is uncertain.

This sequence joins TRBV7-9 and TRBJ1-3, with 9 bases identical to TRBD1. V shed 3 bases, J shed 0 bases, and the junction held 0 bases outside the gene matches. Germline V gene lookup returns CDR1 SEHNR and CDR2 FQNEAQ (reference sequence). The CDR3 runs to 15 residues. CDR3 loop: CASSLTGGSGNTIYF. CDR3 sequence (DNA): TGTGCCAGCAGCTTGACAGGGGGCTCTGGAAACACCATATATTTT. Combining the CDR3 with reference TRBV7-9 and TRBJ1-3 gives the whole variable domain DTGVSQNPRHKITKRGQNVTFRCDPISEHNRLYWYRQTLGQGPEFLTYFQNEAQLEKSRLLSDRFSAERPKGSFSTLEIQRTEQGDSAMYLCASSLTGGSGNTIYFGEGSWLTVV.

V and J are TRBV19 and TRBJ1-1; tentative D call: TRBD1 (6 bases). Between the trimmed V and J ends, which lost 4 bases and 4 bases, there was a span of 16 bases. Germline CDR1 LNHDA, CDR2 SQIVND (reference sequence). The CDR3 is 15 residues long. DNA for the CDR3: TGTGCCAGTAGTAGACAGGCCGGGGATGGCACTGAAGCTTTCTTT. This encodes CASSRQAGDGTEAFF.

The J gene is TRBJ2-7, the V gene TRBV7-5; the DNA was not compared with TRBD1, the D call given in the table. TRBV7-5 is given as a pseudogene. This CDR3 comprises 15 residues. CDR3 sequence reads: CVRSPKTGGSGEQYF. The CDR3 nucleotides read TGTGTCAGAAGCCCGAAGACAGGGGGCTCGGGCGAGCAGTACTTC.

The rearrangement joins TRBV6-1 to TRBJ1-3; no clear D gene. The V end lost 1 base, the J end lost 2 bases, and 9 bases lay between the germline ends. CDR3 length: 15 amino acids. CDR1 and CDR2 from the germline V gene are MNHNS and SASEGT. The CDR3 spells CASSEGYTPGNTIYF. Here the CDR3 DNA reads TGTGCCAGCAGTGAAGGGTACACCCCTGGAAACACCATATATTTT.

This rearrangement joins TRBV24-1 to TRBJ2-7, with TRBD2 matching over 10 bases. J gave up 5 bases and V 4 bases, and 7 bases lay outside the gene matches. Germline-derived CDR1 and CDR2 are KGHDR and SFDVKD. The CDR3 runs to 15 residues. This CDR3 is CATSEISGGHDEQYF. As DNA, the CDR3 is TGTGCCACCAGTGAAATTAGCGGGGGGCACGACGAGCAGTACTTC.

The chain couples TRBV3-1 (or the pseudogene TRBV3-2) to TRBJ1-6; D gene ambiguous. Germline V CDR1 and CDR2: LGHDT, YNNKEL (reference sequence). V lost 1 base and J lost 5, with 9 bases in between. CDR3 length: 15 residues. The CDR3, as DNA: TGTGCCAGCAGCCAAGTTCCGGGAGATAATTCACCCCTCCACTTT. Its translation is CASSQVPGDNSPLHF.

This sequence joins TRBV6-5 and TRBJ2-3; 10 bases line up with TRBD1. With 10 bases clipped from V and 4 bases from J, the junction kept 11 bases outside the gene matches. Per the germline V gene, CDR1 is MNHEY and CDR2 is SVGAGI. CDR3 size: 15 residues. The CDR3 here is CAISAGTGESDTQYF. For the CDR3, the DNA is TGTGCCATCTCTGCCGGGACAGGGGAATCAGATACGCAGTATTTT.

The chain joins TRBV28 to TRBJ2-1; 9 bases map to TRBD2. From germline, CDR1 is MDHEN and CDR2 SYDVKM. This CDR3 has 16 amino acids. V dropped 8 bases and J dropped 0; count of bases not matched to a gene: 8. The CDR3 reads CASRQAGGSSYNEQFF. In nucleotides, the CDR3 is TGTGCCAGCCGTCAGGCGGGGGGGAGCTCCTACAATGAGCAGTTCTTC. Complete variable domain (other parts from reference TRBV28 and TRBJ2-1): DVKVTQSSRYLVKRTGEKVFLECVQDMDHENMFWYRQDPGLGLRLIYFSYDVKMKEKGDIPEGYSVSREKKERFSLILESASTNQTSMYLCASRQAGGSSYNEQFFGPGTRLTVL.

This chain connects TRBV7-3 to TRBJ2-2; 10 bases map to TRBD2. The junction had 3 bases not matched to a gene; V was cut back by 2 bases and J by 0 bases. The CDR3 extends over 17 amino acids. Germline CDR1 and CDR2: SGHTA and FQGTGA. CDR3: CASSLLAGATNTGELFF. CDR3 coding DNA: TGTGCCAGCAGCTTACTAGCGGGAGCTACGAACACCGGGGAGCTGTTTTTT.

The gene calls are TRBV3-1 (or the pseudogene TRBV3-2) and TRBJ1-4, with 7 bases matching TRBD1. This CDR3 has 15 residues. V gave up 3 bases and J gave up 4 bases; unmatched junction bases: 5. Looked up from germline, CDR1 is LGHDT and CDR2 is YNNKEL (reference sequence). The CDR3 bases are TGTGCCAGCAGCCACGAGGGACAGCTTAATGAAAAACTGTTTTTT. It is translated as CASSHEGQLNEKLFF.

The chain has TRBV5-1 and TRBJ2-2; tentatively, D is TRBD1 (5 bases). Trimming took off 0 bases at V and 3 bases at J, with 9 bases between the two ends. There are 15 residues in the CDR3. Germline V gene data show CDR1 as SGHRS and CDR2 as YFSETQ. CDR3 sequence reads: CASSLAPRDTGELFF. CDR3 nucleotide sequence: TGCGCCAGCAGCTTGGCCCCCAGGGACACCGGGGAGCTGTTTTTT.

This clone was counted between two and nine times. J is TRBJ2-3 and V is TRBV29-1; TRBD1 might be the D (6 bases). V lost 2 bases and J 11 bases, leaving 17 bases between the germline ends. Germline V gene data show CDR1 as SQVTM and CDR2 as ANQGSEA. The CDR3 extends over 13 amino acids. The CDR3, as DNA: TGCAGCGTTGAAAGCCACGGGAAGGGGGAGCAGTATTTT. It is translated as CSVESHGKGEQYF.

The rearrangement links TRBV4-1 to TRBJ2-3, with unresolved D. Trimming removed 1 base at V and 3 bases at J, with 5 bases between. Germline V lookup: CDR1 MGHRA, CDR2 YSYEKL. The CDR3 covers 13 residues. The CDR3 loop reads CASSQVPTDTQYF. CDR3 bases: TGCGCCAGCAGCCAAGTCCCTACAGATACGCAGTATTTT.

This rearrangement joins TRBV7-9 to TRBJ2-4; D perhaps matches TRBD2 (7 bases). Germline V CDR1 and CDR2: SEHNR, FQNEAQ (reference sequence). Trimming removed 0 bases at V and 7 bases at J, with 16 bases between. The CDR3 runs to 16 residues. CDR3 DNA sequence: TGTGCCAGCAGCTTAGCGAGGCAGGGGCGGGAGAACATTCAGTACTTC. Residues: CASSLARQGRENIQYF.

The chain employs TRBV28 and TRBJ1-1; 10 bases are a match to TRBD1. This CDR3 has 14 residues. CDR1 is MDHEN, CDR2 SYDVKM, per germline. V was clipped by 7 bases and J by 4 bases; unmatched bases: 6. Here the CDR3 DNA reads TGTGCCAGCAAAAGACAGGGGGCCGGCACTGAAGCTTTCTTT. As protein: CASKRQGAGTEAFF.

The chain has TRBV10-3 and TRBJ2-3; the match to TRBD1 covers 7 bases. CDR1 and CDR2 (germline): ENHRY, SYGVKD. Trimming at V came to 3 bases and at J to 3 bases, leaving 3 bases not matched to a gene. The CDR3 covers 14 residues. The CDR3 protein is CAISERGQTDTQYF. CDR3 sequence (DNA): TGTGCCATCAGTGAAAGGGGACAGACAGATACGCAGTATTTT.

This chain joins TRBV6-6 and TRBJ1-3; unclear D gene. CDR1 is MNHNY and CDR2 is SVGAGI in the germline V gene (reference sequence). This CDR3 is built from 14 residues. Trimming took off 1 base at V and 0 bases at J, with 4 bases between the two ends. CDR3 in amino acids: CASSYYSSGNTIYF. Here the CDR3 DNA reads TGTGCCAGCAGTTACTACAGCTCTGGAAACACCATATATTTT.

This clone was recorded only once. The rearrangement joins TRBV7-9 to TRBJ1-1, with D possibly matching TRBD1 (5 bases). The CDR3 has 16 amino acids. Germline V lookup: CDR1 SEHNR, CDR2 FQNEAQ (reference sequence). Trimming shortened V by 4 bases and J by 5 bases, and 20 bases separated the two germline ends. This chain's CDR3 is CASSSGRGALGTEAFF. CDR3 nucleotide sequence: TGTGCCAGCAGCTCAGGGCGAGGCGCATTGGGGACTGAAGCTTTCTTT.

J is TRBJ2-3 and V is TRBV9, with TRBD2 matching 8 bases. The CDR3 totals 19 residues. CDR1 is SGDLS and CDR2 is YYNGEE in the germline V gene. J gave up 1 base and V 1 base, and 14 bases lay outside the gene matches. This CDR3 reads CASSVRSGGTVAGTDTQYF. As DNA, the CDR3 is TGTGCCAGCAGCGTAAGAAGCGGGGGAACGGTCGCGGGCACAGATACGCAGTATTTT.

CDR3 sequence (DNA): TGTGCCAGCAGCCAATGGGGGGTAGCGGGGGAAGAGACCCAGTACTTC. It is translated as CASSQWGVAGEETQYF. The V and J genes are TRBV4-2 and TRBJ2-5; 9 bases agree with TRBD2. This CDR3 contains 16 residues. The V segment lost 2 bases and the J segment 3 bases; nucleotides outside the gene matches: 7. Germline assignment: CDR1 LGHNA and CDR2 YNFKEQ.

This clone was seen just once. DNA for the CDR3: TGTGCCAGCAGCCAAGATCGGTCATGGCGGTGGGAGCAGTACTTC. This translates into CASSQDRSWRWEQYF. This sequence joins TRBV3-1 (or the pseudogene TRBV3-2) and TRBJ2-7; the D is unclear. Germline CDR1 is LGHDT and CDR2 is YNNKEL (reference sequence). Trimming took off 0 bases at V and 7 bases at J, with 16 bases between the two ends. This CDR3 is built from 15 residues.